This entry lists 14 T cell receptor beta chains sequenced from one sample in a study of T cell responses to AZD1222 COVID-19 vaccine. Measured with immunoSEQ multiplex PCR; TCRdb has only the in-frame clones, and not every one. The table has over 120,000 clones, 80% to 90% seen once. The input for sequencing was peripheral blood, taken on day 0 of AZD1222 vaccination. These receptors were taken from an adult in good health.

J is TRBJ1-5 and V is TRBV28; D might be TRBD1 (6 bases). Germline assignment: CDR1 MDHEN and CDR2 SYDVKM. This CDR3 is built from 15 residues. Trimming cost V 5 bases and J 5 bases, with 16 bases left between them. The CDR3 DNA follows: TGTGCCAGCAGTCCCTTGACAGGAAGGGATCAGCCCCAGCATTTT. Translation gives CASSPLTGRDQPQHF.

The chain employs TRBV4-2 and TRBJ2-7, with a tentative D call TRBD1 (6 bases). V was cut by 2 bases and J by 5 bases, with 13 bases left in between. Germline assignment: CDR1 LGHNA and CDR2 YNFKEQ. The CDR3 has 14 amino acids. DNA of the CDR3: TGTGCCAGCAGCCAACAGGGGAGCACCGACGAGCAGTACTTC. Protein: CASSQQGSTDEQYF.

This chain uses TRBV4-1 with TRBJ1-1, with TRBD1 as a possible D gene (5 bases). The CDR3 sequence is 14 residues long. Trimming left V 3 bases short and J 6 bases short, with 14 bases between. From germline, CDR1 is MGHRA and CDR2 YSYEKL. This CDR3 is CASSQGTLGAEAFF. CDR3 bases: TGCGCCAGCAGCCAGGGGACTTTAGGCGCTGAAGCTTTCTTT.

This chain uses TRBV4-1 with TRBJ2-3; D gene unclear. The CDR3 has 15 amino acids. V was clipped by 3 bases and J by 8 bases, with 18 bases between them. CDR1 and CDR2 from the germline V gene are MGHRA and YSYEKL. This CDR3 reads CASSQLGISRATQYF. The CDR3 DNA sequence: TGCGCCAGCAGCCAGCTAGGCATATCGCGAGCTACGCAGTATTTT.

The genes are TRBV6-5 and TRBJ1-1; D is unclear. Per the germline V gene, CDR1 is MNHEY and CDR2 is SVGAGI. Trimming cost V 6 bases and J 4 bases, with 15 bases left between them. The length of the CDR3 is 14 residues. The CDR3 DNA follows: TGTGCCAGCAGGCTGGCGGGTTCGGGCACTGAAGCTTTCTTT. It specifies CASRLAGSGTEAFF.

This chain joins TRBV12-3 or TRBV12-4 and TRBJ2-7, with D possibly TRBD1 on 5 matching bases. The CDR3 extends over 13 amino acids. Deletions cut 8 bases from V and 2 bases from J, with 13 bases between. The CDR3 is CASLGGAAYEQYF. The CDR3 bases are TGTGCCAGCCTCGGTGGGGCGGCCTACGAGCAGTACTTC.

This clone has a single count. CDR3 region: CSVGWGSNEQFF. CDR3 nucleotide sequence: TGCAGCGTTGGTTGGGGGTCCAATGAGCAGTTCTTC. The chain combines TRBV29-1 with TRBJ2-1; D may match TRBD1 or TRBD2 (5 bases each). In germline, CDR1 is SQVTM, CDR2 ANQGSEA. V was clipped by 4 bases and J by 6 bases, with 10 bases between them. This CDR3 region has 12 residues.

V gene TRBV4-1 combines with J gene TRBJ2-1; 11 nucleotides line up with TRBD2. Germline V CDR1 and CDR2: MGHRA, YSYEKL. With 3 bases clipped from V and 8 bases from J, the junction kept 9 bases outside the gene matches. The CDR3 contains 16 residues. In DNA form, the CDR3 reads TGCGCCAGCAGCCATCCTCTAGCGGGGGGAAGGGATGAGCAGTTCTTC. This gives the protein CASSHPLAGGRDEQFF.

V gene TRBV25-1 combines with J gene TRBJ1-1; 7 bases align to TRBD1. V was clipped by 4 bases and J by 4 bases; unmatched bases: 6. CDR1 MGHDK and CDR2 SYGVNS come from the germline V gene. The CDR3 has 14 residues. The chain's CDR3 is CASSVQGTGTEAFF. The CDR3 nucleotides read TGTGCCAGCAGTGTACAGGGGACGGGCACTGAAGCTTTCTTT.

This chain connects TRBV18 to TRBJ1-1; D may be TRBD1 (5 bases). V was trimmed by 1 base and J by 4 bases, leaving 10 bases between them. The CDR3 is 14 amino acids. Germline CDR1 reads KGHSH; CDR2 reads LQKENI. CDR3 DNA sequence: TGTGCCAGCTCACCACGTCCCAGGGCCACTGAAGCTTTCTTT. It codes for CASSPRPRATEAFF.

The chain couples TRBV7-6 to TRBJ2-5; 12 positions match TRBD2. Germline values: CDR1 SGHVS, CDR2 FNYEAQ. This CDR3 region has 17 residues. Trimming cost V 5 bases and J 6 bases; bases outside gene matches: 13. In DNA, the CDR3 is TGTGCCAGCAGCCCCAGGAAGACTAGCGGGAGTTTTCAGACCCAGTACTTC. It specifies CASSPRKTSGSFQTQYF.

The V and J genes are TRBV6-5 and TRBJ1-1, with D tentatively TRBD1 (5 bases). Germline lookup yields CDR1 MNHEY and CDR2 SVGAGI. The ends were cut back, 6 bases at V and 7 bases at J, with 21 bases in the middle. The CDR3 contains 15 residues. The CDR3 nucleotides are TGTGCCAGCAGCTCAGGGACTCCACCGTCCGGTGAAGCTTTCTTT. This translates into CASSSGTPPSGEAFF.

The genes are TRBV12-1 and TRBJ2-7. TRBV12-1 corresponds to a pseudogene. The CDR3 consists of 10 residues. The CDR3 loop is CASSFAGEYF. In DNA, the CDR3 is TGTGCCAGCAGCTTTGCGGGGGAATACTTC.

The chain is built from TRBV3-1 (or the pseudogene TRBV3-2) and TRBJ2-7; 8 bases align to TRBD1. The J segment lost 6 bases and the V segment lost 4 bases, leaving 11 bases of the junction unmatched. Germline lookup yields CDR1 LGHDT and CDR2 YNNKEL (reference sequence). The CDR3 has 15 amino acids. The CDR3 region is CASSPNLQTGGEQYF. CDR3 coding DNA: TGTGCCAGCAGCCCGAACCTCCAAACAGGGGGCGAGCAGTACTTC.